This passage covers 14 T cell receptor beta chains from one sample sequenced in a study of T cell responses to AZD1222 COVID-19 vaccine. Here immunoSEQ multiplex PCR was the method, and the copy in TCRdb shows in-frame clones only, minus some. Of approximately 60,000 clones in the sample, around three quarters are singletons; the top ten hold 11% to 15%. The sequencing here drew on peripheral blood, taken on day 0 of AZD1222 vaccination. The source of these receptors is an adult in good health.

CDR3 protein: CASSQDRRISNQPQHF. The CDR3 coding sequence is TGCGCCAGCAGCCAAGACAGGAGGATAAGCAATCAGCCCCAGCATTTT. The chain joins TRBV4-3 to TRBJ1-5; D unresolved. This CDR3 has 16 amino acids. Germline CDR1 reads LGHNA; CDR2 reads YSLEER. V dropped 0 bases and J dropped 1 base, with 10 bases sitting between them.

This rearrangement joins TRBV19 to TRBJ2-1, with TRBD2 matching 15 bases. The CDR3 covers 18 residues. Germline V gene sequence: CDR1 LNHDA, CDR2 SQIVND (reference sequence). V was clipped by 5 bases and J by 6 bases; unmatched bases: 11. CDR3 loop: CASSEAGGTSGGRNEQFF. As DNA, the CDR3 is TGTGCCAGTAGTGAAGCCGGTGGGACTAGCGGGGGGCGCAATGAGCAGTTCTTC.

This clone was picked up one time. This sequence joins TRBV18 and TRBJ2-2, with 8 positions matching TRBD1. CDR1 is KGHSH and CDR2 is LQKENI in the germline V gene. Trimming cost V 3 bases and J 4 bases; bases outside gene matches: 10. The CDR3 spans 17 residues. This CDR3 is CASSPLRAGTGTGELFF. The CDR3 coding sequence is TGTGCCAGCTCACCCCTAAGAGCCGGGACAGGCACCGGGGAGCTGTTTTTT.

The genes are TRBV7-2 and TRBJ2-1, with 12 bases aligning to TRBD1. V dropped 4 bases and J dropped 8; count of bases not matched to a gene: 6. The CDR3 is 15 residues long. CDR1 SGHTA and CDR2 FQGNSA come from the germline V gene. This CDR3 is CASSWGQGAEYEQFF. CDR3 nucleotide sequence: TGTGCCAGCAGCTGGGGACAGGGGGCGGAATATGAGCAGTTCTTC. Drawing the rest from reference TRBV7-2 and TRBJ2-1, the complete variable domain is GAGVSQSPSNKVTEKGKDVELRCDPISGHTALYWYRQSLGQGLEFLIYFQGNSAPDKSGLPSDRFSAERTGGSVSTLTIQRTQQEDSAVYLCASSWGQGAEYEQFFGPGTRLTVL.

V usage is TRBV4-2 and J usage is TRBJ2-1; 12 positions match TRBD2. CDR3 length: 15 amino acids. CDR1 LGHNA and CDR2 YNFKEQ come from the germline V gene. The V gene end was trimmed by 4 bases and the J gene end by 6 bases; junction bases not matched to a gene: 4. In DNA, the CDR3 is TGTGCCAGCAGCCTTTCTAGCGGGGGGGTCAATGAGCAGTTCTTC. Translating it yields CASSLSSGGVNEQFF.

The V and J genes are TRBV4-3 and TRBJ1-4, with 9 bases fitting TRBD1. After removal of 0 bases from V and 11 bases from J, the junction contained 7 bases not matched to a gene. From germline, CDR1 is LGHNA and CDR2 YSLEER. The CDR3 is 15 amino acids. The CDR3 is CASSQDLQGAGKLFF. For the CDR3, the DNA is TGCGCCAGCAGCCAAGATCTACAGGGGGCTGGGAAACTGTTTTTT.

This clone was found a few times. The chain is built from TRBV7-9 and TRBJ2-7; no reliable D call. The germline V and J ends were trimmed by 1 base and 6 bases, with 25 bases remaining between them. This CDR3 contains 18 residues. Germline CDR1 and CDR2: SEHNR and FQNEAQ (reference sequence). CDR3 sequence (DNA): TGTGCCAGCAGCTTAGTGAGGTCCTCGGGCTACCTCGCTGCCGAGCAGTACTTC. Translating gives CASSLVRSSGYLAAEQYF.

V usage is TRBV5-6 and J usage is TRBJ1-5; 7 bases line up with TRBD1. The junction had 13 bases not matched to a gene; V was cut back by 3 bases and J by 7 bases. CDR1 is SGHDT and CDR2 is YYEEEE in the germline V gene. CDR3 size: 16 residues. This CDR3 is CASSSIKGQIGQPQHF. CDR3 sequence (DNA): TGTGCCAGCAGCTCAATAAAGGGACAGATAGGGCAGCCCCAGCATTTT.

The rearrangement uses TRBV5-1 and TRBJ2-3; a weak D match, TRBD1 (5 bases). The CDR3 has 14 residues. With 2 bases removed from V and 4 bases from J, the gap between germline ends came to 11 bases. Germline values: CDR1 SGHRS, CDR2 YFSETQ. CDR3 bases: TGCGCCAGCAGCTTTAGCAGGGTGTCAGATACGCAGTATTTT. It encodes CASSFSRVSDTQYF.

The V gene is TRBV5-8, the J gene TRBJ2-7; D is undetermined. Germline CDR1 and CDR2: SGHTS and YDEGEE. V was clipped by 5 bases and J by 0 bases, with 6 bases between them. This CDR3 is built from 12 residues. The CDR3 coding sequence is TGTGCCAGCAGTTTCCGCTCCTACGAGCAGTACTTC. This gives the protein CASSFRSYEQYF.

This clone occurred a few times. CDR3 region: CASSPRVNEQFF. The DNA of the CDR3 is TGTGCCAGCAGCCCGAGAGTGAATGAGCAGTTCTTC. This chain uses TRBV7-8 with TRBJ2-1; no clear D gene. The CDR3 has 12 amino acids. Per the germline V gene, CDR1 is SGHVS and CDR2 is FQNEAQ. Trimming removed 5 bases from V and 7 bases from J, with 9 bases in between.

This clone has a handful of counts. V is TRBV28 and J is TRBJ1-5, with 9 nucleotides matching TRBD1. Trimming at V came to 3 bases and at J to 4 bases, leaving 4 bases not matched to a gene. The V gene's germline CDR1 is MDHEN and CDR2 SYDVKM. This CDR3 spans 15 amino acids. The chain's CDR3 is CASSLGTGYNQPQHF. DNA of the CDR3: TGTGCCAGCAGTTTGGGGACAGGGTATAATCAGCCCCAGCATTTT.

This chain uses TRBV7-2 with TRBJ2-3; weak D call: TRBD2 (6 bases). The germline gives CDR1 SGHTA, CDR2 FQGNSA. Trimming pared 2 bases from V and 2 bases from J, leaving 11 bases between. The CDR3 consists of 15 residues. CDR3 DNA: TGTGCCAGCAGCTTAAGGTGGGGGGACACAGATACGCAGTATTTT. It specifies CASSLRWGDTDTQYF. Drawing the rest from reference TRBV7-2 and TRBJ2-3, the complete variable domain is GAGVSQSPSNKVTEKGKDVELRCDPISGHTALYWYRQSLGQGLEFLIYFQGNSAPDKSGLPSDRFSAERTGGSVSTLTIQRTQQEDSAVYLCASSLRWGDTDTQYFGPGTRLTVL.

The chain joins TRBV5-1 to TRBJ1-3, with no clear D. CDR1 is SGHRS and CDR2 is YFSETQ in the germline V gene. V was clipped by 0 bases and J by 0 bases, with 10 bases between them. The CDR3 length is 16 residues. Here the CDR3 reads CASSLDWALSGNTIYF. The DNA for the CDR3 is TGCGCCAGCAGCTTGGATTGGGCACTCTCTGGAAACACCATATATTTT.